These 11 T cell receptor beta chains share one sample of origin, sequenced in a study of blood T cell repertoires in COVID-19. Using immunoSEQ multiplex PCR, the repertoire was profiled, and TCRdb retains in-frame clones only, with some absent. The sample contains 250,000 to 400,000 clones, roughly 90% of which appear only once. Sequencing was done on a sample of peripheral blood. Receptor source: a woman in her twenties or thirties with COVID-19, enrolled during active disease.

The J gene is TRBJ2-5, the V gene TRBV30; 8 bases map to TRBD2. Looked up from germline, CDR1 is GTSNPN and CDR2 is SVGIG (reference sequence). CDR3 length equals 15 residues. Losses at the gene ends were 3 bases for V and 4 bases for J; bases not matched to a gene: 10. CDR3 sequence: CAWSPLREGRETQYF. The CDR3 bases are TGTGCCTGGAGCCCTCTACGGGAGGGCCGAGAGACCCAGTACTTC.

This clone was recorded once. The chain uses TRBV7-8 and TRBJ1-4, with TRBD1 as a possible D gene (5 bases). Germline assignment: CDR1 SGHVS and CDR2 FQNEAQ. The CDR3 runs to 13 residues. V gave up 5 bases and J gave up 8 bases, with 12 bases separating them. CDR3 protein: CASSGRVKEKLFF. In DNA form, the CDR3 reads TGTGCCAGCAGCGGCAGGGTTAAGGAAAAACTGTTTTTT.

The chain recombines TRBV6-5 with TRBJ1-1; D not resolved. The CDR3 consists of 15 residues. V was shortened by 2 bases and J by 1 base, with 11 bases between the two germline ends. Germline values: CDR1 MNHEY, CDR2 SVGAGI. This chain's CDR3 is CASSYLGLQNTEAFF. Here the CDR3 DNA reads TGTGCCAGCAGTTACCTCGGACTCCAGAACACTGAAGCTTTCTTT.

The V gene is TRBV5-1, the J gene TRBJ1-1; the D is unclear. The V gene lost 5 bases and the J gene lost 1 base, with 9 bases spanning the gap. The CDR3 has 13 residues. Germline V gene lookup returns CDR1 SGHRS and CDR2 YFSETQ. In DNA form, the CDR3 reads TGCGCCAGCAGAAGTACAGCGAACACTGAAGCTTTCTTT. This translates into CASRSTANTEAFF.

The rearrangement uses TRBV5-6 and TRBJ1-3; 9 bases fit TRBD1. The CDR3 consists of 15 residues. The germline V gene has CDR1 SGHDT and CDR2 YYEEEE. V lost 5 bases to trimming and J lost 6 bases; unmatched junction nucleotides: 9. CDR3 region: CASSADRGFENTIYF. In nucleotides, the CDR3 is TGTGCCAGCAGTGCTGACAGGGGGTTTGAAAACACCATATATTTT.

The chain employs TRBV19 and TRBJ1-1; D remains ambiguous. This CDR3 comprises 14 residues. Germline CDR1 and CDR2: LNHDA and SQIVND (reference sequence). The V end lost 7 bases, the J end lost 1 base, and 13 bases lay between the germline ends. The CDR3 region has the DNA TGTGCCAGTATGATCCGTGGCGGGAACACTGAAGCTTTCTTT. Its translation is CASMIRGGNTEAFF.

The V call is TRBV5-1, the J call TRBJ2-7, with 10 bases aligning to TRBD1. Germline CDR1 SGHRS, CDR2 YFSETQ. The CDR3 totals 14 residues. The junction had 4 bases not matched to a gene; V was cut back by 4 bases and J by 3 bases. The CDR3 is CASSTGTGDYEQYF. The CDR3 DNA follows: TGCGCCAGCAGCACCGGGACAGGGGACTACGAGCAGTACTTC.

With regard to this clone: The same CDR3 arises from other DNA sequences in this sample as well. The rearrangement uses TRBV5-1 and TRBJ2-2, with D possibly matching TRBD1 (5 bases). The CDR3 is 14 residues long. V lost 4 bases, J lost 1 base, and 8 bases lay in between. Looked up from germline, CDR1 is SGHRS and CDR2 is YFSETQ. CDR3 protein: CASSLGQNTGELFF. In DNA form, the CDR3 reads TGCGCCAGCAGCCTTGGACAGAACACCGGGGAGCTGTTTTTT. The full variable domain, rest sourced from reference TRBV5-1 and TRBJ2-2, is KAGVTQTPRYLIKTRGQQVTLSCSPISGHRSVSWYQQTPGQGLQFLFEYFSETQRNKGNFPGRFSGRQFSNSRSEMNVSTLELGDSALYLCASSLGQNTGELFFGEGSRLTVL.

The chain combines TRBV5-4 with TRBJ2-5, with D maybe TRBD2 (5 bases). V shed 0 bases and J shed 2 bases, with 11 bases lying between them. CDR1 and CDR2 from the germline V gene are SGHNT and YYREEE (reference sequence). The CDR3 is made up of 15 amino acids. CDR3: CASSLEGGKQETQYF. The DNA of the CDR3 is TGTGCCAGCAGCTTGGAAGGAGGCAAACAAGAGACCCAGTACTTC. Combining the CDR3 with reference TRBV5-4 and TRBJ2-5 gives the whole variable domain ETGVTQSPTHLIKTRGQQVTLRCSSQSGHNTVSWYQQALGQGPQFIFQYYREEENGRGNFPPRFSGLQFPNYSSELNVNALELDDSALYLCASSLEGGKQETQYFGPGTRLLVL.

The rearrangement uses TRBV19 and TRBJ1-3; D is ambiguous. Germline CDR1 LNHDA, CDR2 SQIVND (reference sequence). V was cut by 3 bases and J by 5 bases, with 17 bases left in between. This CDR3 contains 16 residues. CDR3 amino acids: CASSIDATTGRNTIYF. DNA for the CDR3: TGTGCCAGTAGTATCGATGCGACAACCGGTAGAAACACCATATATTTT.

To note about this clone: The same CDR3 arises from other DNA sequences in this sample as well. The CDR3, as DNA: TGTGCCAGCAGCTTATCCCCAGGGGGCAACACTGAAGCTTTCTTT. Translating gives CASSLSPGGNTEAFF. V usage is TRBV11-2 and J usage is TRBJ1-1, with 8 bases that match TRBD1. This CDR3 region has 15 residues. In germline, CDR1 is SGHAT, CDR2 FQNNGV. With 2 bases clipped from V and 2 bases from J, the junction kept 4 bases outside the gene matches.